This entry lists 8 T cell receptor beta chains sequenced from one sample in a study of T cells in Graves' hyperthyroidism and ophthalmopathy. Regions amplified from RNA transcripts were the TCR beta CDR3 regions. A first-round RT-PCR of the TCR CDR3 used the HTBI primer set. TCRdb re-called the multiplex PCR reads with MiXCR, one entry per CDR3 protein. The sample records hundreds of thousands of distinct CDR3 sequences, approximately 14% being singletons. The source material was blood. These receptors were obtained from a woman between 50 and 59 years old with Graves' ophthalmopathy.

The V gene is TRBV5-1, the J gene TRBJ1-5, with D tentatively TRBD1 (5 bases). CDR1 is SGHRS, CDR2 YFSETQ, per germline. The CDR3 length is 13 residues. Trimming removed 0 bases at V and 6 bases at J, with 7 bases between. This chain's CDR3 is CASSLDGAQPQHF. Written as DNA, the CDR3 is TGCGCCAGCAGCTTGGATGGGGCTCAGCCCCAGCATTTT.

In this sample, this clonotype turned up a few times. The chain uses TRBV6-2 or TRBV6-3 and TRBJ2-1; 11 nucleotides line up with TRBD2. Germline V CDR1 and CDR2: MNHEY, SVGEGT. The CDR3 totals 19 residues. After removal of 0 bases from V and 5 bases from J, the junction contained 12 bases not matched to a gene. CDR3 sequence reads: CASSYSWEQGTSGHNEQFF. The CDR3, as DNA: TGTGCCAGCAGTTACTCGTGGGAACAAGGGACTAGCGGCCACAATGAGCAGTTCTTC.

A remark on this clonotype: A much larger clone lies a single base off, so this may be a read error. This sequence joins TRBV20-1 and TRBJ2-4; 8 nucleotides agree with TRBD2. The V gene's germline CDR1 is DFQATT and CDR2 SNEGSKA (reference sequence). J was trimmed by 0 bases and V by 0 bases; bases with no gene match: 13. CDR3 length: 19 residues. This chain's CDR3 is CSARDLLAEEGIAKNIQYF. CDR3 nucleotides: TGCAGTGCTAGAGATCTACTAGCGGAAGAGGGGATAGCCAAAAACATTCAGTACTTC.

This clonotype was picked up many times. J is TRBJ2-5 and V is TRBV6-2 or TRBV6-3; 7 bases are shared with TRBD2. V shed 1 base, J shed 3 bases, and the junction held 2 bases outside the gene matches. The CDR3 contains 14 residues. The germline V gene has CDR1 MNHEY and CDR2 SVGEGT. CDR3 in amino acids: CASSYFTSEETQYF. As DNA, the CDR3 is TGTGCCAGCAGTTACTTCACTAGCGAAGAGACCCAGTACTTC.

The chain joins TRBV24-1 to TRBJ1-4, with unresolved D. The CDR3 is 13 amino acids. V was clipped by 5 bases and J by 7 bases, with 10 bases between them. Per the germline V gene, CDR1 is KGHDR and CDR2 is SFDVKD. The chain's CDR3 is CATSADGFEKLFF. Here the CDR3 DNA reads TGTGCCACCAGTGCGGACGGGTTTGAAAAACTGTTTTTT.

The table lists this clonotype with many counts. The chain joins TRBV20-1 to TRBJ2-1; a weak D match, TRBD2 (6 bases). The V gene lost 0 bases and the J gene lost 2 bases, with 11 bases spanning the gap. The CDR3 spans 15 residues. Per germline, CDR1 DFQATT and CDR2 SNEGSKA (reference sequence). The CDR3 sequence is CSARDPEGPYNEQFF. CDR3 DNA: TGCAGTGCTAGAGATCCGGAGGGCCCCTACAATGAGCAGTTCTTC.

This chain joins TRBV4-3 and TRBJ2-1, with 8 bases that match TRBD2. Germline V gives CDR1 LGHNA, CDR2 YSLEER. Germline trimming cut 2 bases from V and 0 bases from J; bases unmatched to any gene: 15. The CDR3 loop spans 20 amino acids. The CDR3 DNA follows: TGCGCCAGCAGCCAACCCCCGGGACTAGAAAGACTAAGCTCCTACAATGAGCAGTTCTTC. Amino acid sequence: CASSQPPGLERLSSYNEQFF.

This clonotype was counted between two and nine times. The chain has TRBV12-3 or TRBV12-4 and TRBJ1-1, with 9 positions matching TRBD1. The V and J ends lost 5 bases and 0 bases, in that order; junction bases with no gene match: 7. The CDR3 extends over 16 amino acids. The CDR3 loop is CASSLQDRGMNTEAFF. The CDR3 DNA reads as TGTGCCAGCAGTCTCCAGGACAGGGGAATGAACACTGAAGCTTTCTTT.